Below are 15 T cell receptor beta chains sequenced from a single sample in a study of T cell repertoires in ileal Crohn's disease. Time point meaning: inflamed ileum from the surgical specimen. The assay was immunoSEQ multiplex PCR, and TCRdb's table has in-frame clones only and misses some. The table has approximately 11,000 clones, around 87% seen once; the top ten hold 9.5%. The source material was ileal tissue. These receptors all come from an adult with Crohn's disease.

This chain joins TRBV30 and TRBJ1-2; the D is unclear. The CDR3 is made up of 12 amino acids. Deletions cut 1 base from V and 7 bases from J, with 10 bases between. Germline CDR1 is GTSNPN and CDR2 is SVGIG (reference sequence). CDR3 DNA: TGTGCCTGGAGTGGAACAAAGGGTGGCTACACCTTC. This codes for CAWSGTKGGYTF. Full variable domain (rest looked up from reference TRBV30 and TRBJ1-2): SQTIHQWPATLVQPVGSPLSLECTVEGTSNPNLYWYRQAAGRGLQLLFYSVGIGQISSEVPQNLSASRPQDRQFILSSKKLLLSDSGFYLCAWSGTKGGYTFGSGTRLTVV.

The chain carries TRBV5-1 and TRBJ2-3; 9 bases are a match to TRBD2. CDR1 and CDR2 from the germline V gene are SGHRS and YFSETQ. V lost 3 bases to trimming and J lost 2 bases; unmatched junction nucleotides: 4. The CDR3 totals 15 residues. As DNA, the CDR3 is TGCGCCAGCAGCTGGACTAGCGAGACCACAGATACGCAGTATTTT. This encodes CASSWTSETTDTQYF.

The chain recombines TRBV2 with TRBJ2-7; no clear D gene. Trimming pared 6 bases from V and 7 bases from J, leaving 16 bases between. Germline values: CDR1 SNHLY, CDR2 FYNNEI. The CDR3 runs to 13 residues. This CDR3 reads CASSVDLLGEQYF. As DNA, the CDR3 is TGTGCCAGCAGCGTTGACCTATTGGGAGAGCAGTACTTC.

The CDR3 DNA reads as TGTGCCAGCAGCCGATTTGGCTACACCTTC. Translated, it gives CASSRFGYTF. The rearrangement uses TRBV5-8 and TRBJ1-2; no reliable D call. The CDR3 is 10 amino acids. The V gene's germline CDR1 is SGHTS and CDR2 YDEGEE. V was pared by 4 bases and J by 7 bases, with 5 bases between. The variable domain in full, with the rest retrieved from reference TRBV5-8 and TRBJ1-2, is EAGVTQSPTHLIKTRGQQATLRCSPISGHTSVYWYQQALGLGLQFLLWYDEGEERNRGNFPPRFSGRQFPNYSSELNVNALELEDSALYLCASSRFGYTFGSGTRLTVV.

The chain uses TRBV7-9 and TRBJ1-3; D remains unclear. The CDR3 extends over 17 amino acids. Trimming left V 5 bases short and J 2 bases short, with 19 bases between. Germline assignment: CDR1 SEHNR and CDR2 FQNEAQ (reference sequence). In nucleotides, the CDR3 is TGTGCCAGCAGCCGGACTCTTGGGGTAGCAGCTGGAAACACCATATATTTT. Its translation: CASSRTLGVAAGNTIYF.

The chain employs TRBV15 and TRBJ1-1; 7 positions match TRBD1. In germline, CDR1 is LNHNV, CDR2 YYDKDF (reference sequence). CDR3 length: 17 amino acids. Unmatched junction bases numbered 8, after V lost 1 base and J lost 0 bases. The CDR3 reads CATSRGKTGRMNTEAFF. The CDR3 coding sequence is TGTGCCACCAGCAGAGGAAAGACAGGGAGGATGAACACTGAAGCTTTCTTT.

This clone is labeled medium-sized. The chain joins TRBV2 to TRBJ2-2; TRBD2 matches at 10 bases. Germline V gene sequence: CDR1 SNHLY, CDR2 FYNNEI. The V segment lost 8 bases and the J segment 3 bases; nucleotides outside the gene matches: 9. The CDR3 extends over 16 amino acids. DNA for the CDR3: TGTGCCAGCCTGAGAGAACTAGCGGGATACACCGGGGAGCTGTTTTTT. It encodes CASLRELAGYTGELFF.

The rearrangement uses TRBV29-1 and TRBJ2-4; D remains unclear. Germline CDR1 is SQVTM and CDR2 is ANQGSEA. This CDR3 is built from 14 residues. Trimming left V 0 bases short and J 0 bases short, with 6 bases between. The CDR3 DNA sequence: TGCAGCGTTGAAGACCCTCCAGCCAAAAACATTCAGTACTTC. Translation: CSVEDPPAKNIQYF.

This clone appeared a single time. The chain is built from TRBV6-5 and TRBJ1-2; D call uncertain. Trimming shortened V by 2 bases and J by 4 bases, and 11 bases separated the two germline ends. CDR1 is MNHEY, CDR2 SVGAGI, per germline. The length of the CDR3 is 14 residues. The CDR3 DNA follows: TGTGCCAGCAGTTACGACGGGATGGCCTATGGCTACACCTTC. This sequence encodes CASSYDGMAYGYTF.

The rearrangement links TRBV19 to TRBJ1-5; the match to TRBD1 covers 7 bases. J was trimmed by 0 bases and V by 6 bases; bases with no gene match: 8. The CDR3 covers 16 residues. The germline V gene has CDR1 LNHDA and CDR2 SQIVND (reference sequence). The CDR3 protein is CASSWTQGTSNQPQHF. CDR3 bases: TGTGCCAGTAGCTGGACACAGGGGACTAGCAATCAGCCCCAGCATTTT.

This chain uses TRBV28 with TRBJ1-4; unclear D gene. The CDR3 is 14 amino acids. V was pared by 3 bases and J by 7 bases, with 12 bases between. In germline, CDR1 is MDHEN, CDR2 SYDVKM. As DNA, the CDR3 is TGTGCCAGCAGTTTGGGCGGAGTGGGTGAAAAACTGTTTTTT. Translating gives CASSLGGVGEKLFF.

The chain couples TRBV6-5 to TRBJ1-5, with D maybe TRBD1 (6 bases). The CDR3 spans 15 residues. V shed 2 bases and J shed 5 bases, with 13 bases lying between them. From germline, CDR1 is MNHEY and CDR2 SVGAGI. The CDR3 region is CASSYRAGADQPQHF. CDR3 sequence (DNA): TGTGCCAGCAGTTACCGAGCAGGGGCCGATCAGCCCCAGCATTTT.

The V gene is TRBV20-1, the J gene TRBJ2-5; D remains unclear. The CDR3 covers 11 residues. Per germline, CDR1 DFQATT and CDR2 SNEGSKA (reference sequence). Trimming took off 5 bases at V and 5 bases at J, with 9 bases between the two ends. DNA for the CDR3: TGCAGTGCTTCTCAGTACGAGACCCAGTACTTC. Protein product: CSASQYETQYF.

This clone was recorded a few times. The chain has TRBV5-1 and TRBJ1-6, with D maybe TRBD1 (5 bases). Germline CDR1 reads SGHRS; CDR2 reads YFSETQ. This CDR3 has 14 residues. Trimming shortened V by 4 bases and J by 13 bases, and 18 bases separated the two germline ends. In DNA, the CDR3 is TGCGCCAGCAGCGGGGGGGGACCTATGGCTCCCCTCCACTTT. Protein sequence: CASSGGGPMAPLHF.

This clone qualifies as large. The chain employs TRBV7-6 and TRBJ1-1; D may be TRBD1 (5 bases). Trimming removed 1 base from V and 4 bases from J, with 13 bases in between. The CDR3 covers 15 residues. From germline, CDR1 is SGHVS and CDR2 FNYEAQ. In DNA, the CDR3 is TGTGCCAGCAGCTTAGATACGGGGGAGGGCACTGAAGCTTTCTTT. Translated, it gives CASSLDTGEGTEAFF.